Presented here are 26 T cell receptor beta chains from one specimen sequenced in a study of shared clonotypes between healthy human individuals. Measured with immunoSEQ multiplex PCR; TCRdb has only the in-frame clones, and not every one. The data hold 550,000 to 800,000 clones, with approximately 79% observed a single time. Sequencing used memory CD4+ T cells sorted from blood. Subset indicated: CD45RA-negative fraction. Receptor source: a woman aged 25-40 years in good health.

V and J are TRBV5-1 and TRBJ1-1; 10 nucleotides agree with TRBD1. Trimming removed 5 bases from V and 10 bases from J; junction bases left unmatched: 8. Germline V gene sequence: CDR1 SGHRS, CDR2 YFSETQ. The CDR3 consists of 13 residues. The CDR3 region has the DNA TGCGCCAGCAGTTCCGGGACAGGGGTAACAGCTTTCTTT. It encodes CASSSGTGVTAFF.

This clone appeared a single time. The V call is TRBV10-2, the J call TRBJ1-1; 8 nucleotides line up with TRBD1. CDR1 is WSHSY, CDR2 SAAADI, per germline. There are 13 residues in the CDR3. Losses at the gene ends were 8 bases for V and 4 bases for J; bases not matched to a gene: 6. Here the CDR3 DNA reads TGCGCCAGCGACAGGGGAGAGGGCACTGAAGCTTTCTTT. Its translation is CASDRGEGTEAFF.

V usage is TRBV6-6 and J usage is TRBJ1-5; D gene ambiguous. CDR1 is MNHNY, CDR2 SVGAGI, per germline (reference sequence). V lost 2 bases, J lost 2 bases, and 10 bases lay in between. This CDR3 is 15 amino acids long. The CDR3 spells CASSYEGRGNQPQHF. The CDR3 bases are TGTGCCAGCAGTTACGAGGGTAGGGGCAATCAGCCCCAGCATTTT.

The chain employs TRBV7-8 and TRBJ2-7, with TRBD2 identical over 9 bases. J was trimmed by 5 bases and V by 5 bases; bases with no gene match: 10. CDR3 length: 15 residues. Germline CDR1 reads SGHVS; CDR2 reads FQNEAQ. This CDR3 is CASSIFGTSTHEQYF. CDR3 sequence (DNA): TGTGCCAGCAGCATCTTCGGGACTAGCACTCACGAGCAGTACTTC.

The V gene is TRBV7-7, the J gene TRBJ1-4, with 9 bases that match TRBD1. V dropped 4 bases and J dropped 7; count of bases not matched to a gene: 4. CDR1 SSHAT and CDR2 FNYEAQ come from the germline V gene (reference sequence). The CDR3 is 14 residues long. Written as DNA, the CDR3 is TGTGCCAGCAGCTCAGGACAGGGGAGTGAAAAACTGTTTTTT. Its translation: CASSSGQGSEKLFF.

The chain combines TRBV5-1 with TRBJ1-4; 7 nucleotides line up with TRBD1. This CDR3 is 14 amino acids long. Germline lookup yields CDR1 SGHRS and CDR2 YFSETQ. With 3 bases clipped from V and 3 bases from J, the junction kept 2 bases outside the gene matches. This CDR3 is CASSSGGPNEKLFF. DNA for the CDR3: TGCGCCAGCAGCTCAGGGGGTCCTAATGAAAAACTGTTTTTT.

Of note for this clone: The sample has other DNA sequences that encode this CDR3 too. The chain is built from TRBV28 and TRBJ2-7, with 8 bases that match TRBD1. The CDR3 runs to 13 residues. V gave up 7 bases and J gave up 4 bases; unmatched junction bases: 6. Germline V gives CDR1 MDHEN, CDR2 SYDVKM. CDR3 nucleotide sequence: TGTGCCAGCATAAACAGGGGGACGTACGAGCAGTACTTC. Its translation is CASINRGTYEQYF.

The V call is TRBV28, the J call TRBJ1-5; a weak D match, TRBD1 (6 bases). CDR1 and CDR2 from the germline V gene are MDHEN and SYDVKM. V was cut by 7 bases and J by 4 bases, with 23 bases left in between. This CDR3 spans 17 amino acids. The CDR3 sequence: CASTQAGGERRNQPQHF. In DNA, the CDR3 is TGTGCCAGCACCCAAGCGGGGGGCGAGAGGCGGAATCAGCCCCAGCATTTT.

To note about this clone: The sample holds other DNA sequences that translate to the same CDR3. The chain couples TRBV5-1 to TRBJ2-1; 9 nucleotides line up with TRBD2. Germline loops: CDR1 SGHRS, CDR2 YFSETQ. The CDR3 contains 14 residues. V was pared by 2 bases and J by 7 bases, with 4 bases of the junction left unmatched. CDR3 in DNA: TGCGCCAGCAGCTTCCAAGCGGGGGGAAATGAGCAGTTCTTC. Translated: CASSFQAGGNEQFF.

The genes are TRBV6-6 and TRBJ1-1; D is undetermined. The CDR3 has 16 amino acids. The ends were cut back, 1 base at V and 5 bases at J, with 17 bases in the middle. In germline, CDR1 is MNHNY, CDR2 SVGAGI (reference sequence). CDR3 in amino acids: CASSYWAAVLGTEAFF. CDR3 bases: TGTGCCAGCAGTTACTGGGCGGCCGTCTTGGGAACTGAAGCTTTCTTT.

The chain recombines TRBV6-1 with TRBJ2-5, with TRBD2 matching 9 bases. The last part of the DNA fits TRBJ2-7 better; the J call may be wrong. The CDR3 extends over 14 amino acids. Germline CDR1 reads MNHNS; CDR2 reads SASEGT. DNA of the CDR3: TGTGCCAGCAGGGGTAGCGGGAGAAGGTCCGAGCAGTACTTC. Protein: CASRGSGRRSEQYF.

Written as DNA, the CDR3 is TGCAGCACCTGCCGTACGGACTACATCACAGATACGCAGTATTTT. This sequence encodes CSTCRTDYITDTQYF. The V gene is TRBV29-1, the J gene TRBJ2-3; D possibly corresponds to TRBD2 (6 bases). V lost 8 bases and J 2 bases, leaving 20 bases between the germline ends. The CDR3 runs 15 residues. Germline V CDR1 and CDR2: SQVTM, ANQGSEA.

Points on this clone: The sample holds other DNA sequences that translate to the same CDR3. This rearrangement joins TRBV2 to TRBJ2-5; the match to TRBD1 covers 10 bases. Germline V gene lookup returns CDR1 SNHLY and CDR2 FYNNEI. V shed 6 bases, J shed 4 bases, and the junction held 5 bases outside the gene matches. This CDR3 region has 14 residues. CDR3 protein: CASSRTGGRETQYF. The CDR3 DNA reads as TGTGCCAGCAGCAGGACAGGGGGAAGAGAGACCCAGTACTTC.

This clone came up a few times. The chain combines TRBV5-1 with TRBJ1-2, with D possibly being TRBD1 (6 bases). CDR1 and CDR2 (germline): SGHRS, YFSETQ. CDR3 size: 17 residues. V shed 2 bases and J shed 2 bases, with 19 bases lying between them. CDR3 in DNA: TGCGCCAGCAGCTTTCGGGGGGGCGATAGATCGAACTATGGCTACACCTTC. Translating it yields CASSFRGGDRSNYGYTF.

The chain employs TRBV29-1 and TRBJ1-3; D not certain. Trimming stripped 4 bases from V and 2 bases from J, with 9 bases between. CDR3 length: 13 amino acids. Germline CDR1 and CDR2: SQVTM and ANQGSEA. The CDR3: CSVVGLAGNTIYF. As DNA, the CDR3 is TGCAGCGTTGTAGGCCTAGCTGGAAACACCATATATTTT.

The V gene is TRBV6-5, the J gene TRBJ1-2; TRBD1 matches 8 bases. Looked up from germline, CDR1 is MNHEY and CDR2 is SVGAGI. This CDR3 comprises 14 residues. Trimming cost V 6 bases and J 4 bases; bases outside gene matches: 7. The CDR3 protein is CASRGQALGYGYTF. The CDR3 region has the DNA TGTGCCAGCAGGGGACAGGCTTTGGGCTATGGCTACACCTTC.

Only a few counts were recorded for this clone. The chain links TRBV10-1 to TRBJ1-5; 7 positions match TRBD1. CDR1 and CDR2 (germline): WNHNN, SYGVQD (reference sequence). The CDR3 runs 13 residues. With 10 bases clipped from V and 4 bases from J, the junction kept 7 bases outside the gene matches. CDR3 nucleotides: TGCGCCACGACGGACAGGTTAAATCAGCCCCAGCATTTT. Translation: CATTDRLNQPQHF.

In this sample, this clone turned up a few times. Other DNA variants within this sample encode the same CDR3. This chain connects TRBV6-1 to TRBJ2-5; no clear D. The CDR3 sequence is 11 residues long. V lost 6 bases, J lost 2 bases, and 4 bases lay in between. CDR1 MNHNS and CDR2 SASEGT come from the germline V gene. CDR3 nucleotides: TGTGCCAGCAGCCTACAAGAGACCCAGTACTTC. It encodes CASSLQETQYF.

The rearrangement links TRBV5-1 to TRBJ1-1; the match to TRBD1 covers 9 bases. The CDR3 totals 16 residues. Per the germline V gene, CDR1 is SGHRS and CDR2 is YFSETQ. Trimming at V came to 4 bases and at J to 7 bases, leaving 14 bases not matched to a gene. CDR3 sequence (DNA): TGCGCCAGCAGCCTCCAGGGACAGGGAATATTGGGTGAAGCTTTCTTT. Amino acids: CASSLQGQGILGEAFF.

This sequence joins TRBV11-2 and TRBJ1-1, with D possibly being TRBD1 (6 bases). V lost 1 base and J lost 3, with 15 bases in between. CDR1 SGHAT and CDR2 FQNNGV come from the germline V gene. The CDR3 has 16 amino acids. The CDR3 coding sequence is TGTGCCAGCAGCTTAGGCCACAGGGTTGGGCACACTGAAGCTTTCTTT. Translating it yields CASSLGHRVGHTEAFF.

The rearrangement joins TRBV19 to TRBJ2-5, with a weak D call TRBD1 (7 bases). CDR3 length equals 14 residues. Germline CDR1 and CDR2: LNHDA and SQIVND (reference sequence). Trimming stripped 4 bases from V and 5 bases from J, with 14 bases between. The CDR3, as DNA: TGTGCCAGTAGTAGGTCGACAGGGAGGGAGACCCAGTACTTC. The encoded protein is CASSRSTGRETQYF.

The chain uses TRBV18 and TRBJ1-3; D gene ambiguous. CDR3 length: 15 amino acids. Trimming cost V 4 bases and J 0 bases, with 10 bases left between them. Germline CDR1 and CDR2: KGHSH and LQKENI. The CDR3 is CASSRGRSSGNTIYF. The CDR3 coding sequence is TGTGCCAGCTCACGCGGACGGTCCTCTGGAAACACCATATATTTT.

V usage is TRBV6-1 and J usage is TRBJ2-1; 12 bases are a match to TRBD1. The CDR3 extends over 15 amino acids. Germline CDR1 reads MNHNS; CDR2 reads SASEGT. The junction had 6 bases not matched to a gene; V was cut back by 7 bases and J by 5 bases. The CDR3 bases are TGTGCCAGCAAGGGACAGGGGGCCCTAAACAATGAGCAGTTCTTC. Its translation: CASKGQGALNNEQFF.

J is TRBJ2-5 and V is TRBV5-1, with 7 bases matching TRBD1. Losses at the gene ends were 0 bases for V and 5 bases for J; bases not matched to a gene: 13. CDR3 length: 17 amino acids. Per the germline V gene, CDR1 is SGHRS and CDR2 is YFSETQ. CDR3 coding DNA: TGCGCCAGCAGCTTGGCTACAGGGGCCACTTTCGGTGAGACCCAGTACTTC. This gives the protein CASSLATGATFGETQYF.

This clone turned up a few times. This chain uses TRBV18 with TRBJ2-2, with a tentative D call TRBD2 (5 bases). Trimming stripped 3 bases from V and 4 bases from J, with 12 bases between. Germline CDR1 and CDR2: KGHSH and LQKENI. The CDR3 sequence is 15 residues long. The CDR3 here is CASSPAGGLTGELFF. The DNA for the CDR3 is TGTGCCAGCTCACCCGCCGGCGGACTCACCGGGGAGCTGTTTTTT.

The gene calls are TRBV19 and TRBJ2-7; 10 nucleotides line up with TRBD1. The length of the CDR3 is 15 residues. CDR1 and CDR2 from the germline V gene are LNHDA and SQIVND (reference sequence). V was pared by 1 base and J by 3 bases, with 3 bases of the junction left unmatched. The CDR3 here is CASSIARDRGYEQYF. CDR3 nucleotides: TGTGCCAGTAGTATAGCAAGGGACAGGGGCTACGAGCAGTACTTC.